Listed below are T cell receptor beta chains from one sample, sequenced in a study of T-cell reconstitution after alpha-beta-depleted transplantation in children. Via MiXCR, TCRdb re-called the PCR reads, giving one row per CDR3 protein. The sample has some 200,000 distinct CDR3 sequences; 7.5% to 9.5% are singletons. Material: PBMCs, mostly from graft donor cells, obtained 360 days after TCRalphabeta/CD19-depleted stem cell transplant. Receptors originate from a male patient under 10 years old who had a stem cell transplant for acute myeloid leukemia, so the T cells may come from the graft donor. Each CDR3 is given without its conserved first and last residue.

v_call,cdr3_aa
TRBV12-3/TRBV12-4,ASRPDWVGEQY
TRBV5-1,ASSLGGAYGYT
TRBV9,ASSVGPRSNLAKNIQY
TRBV5-1,ASSLTLASGTSSYEQY
TRBV14,ASSPHPGSGTGELF
TRBV7-2,ASSFGTGGSYEQY
TRBV5-1,ASSSSGRASWNEQF
TRBV11-2,ASSFTTSPETQY
TRBV20-1,SARDPDRIYGYT
TRBV20-1,SARDRGRTSVNEQY
TRBV15,ATSRDRVAVLAKNIQY
TRBV3-1,ASSQDPTGGYYEQY
TRBV12-3/TRBV12-4,ASPGGPPSLNTGELF
TRBV3-1,ARSRASYEQY
TRBV12-3/TRBV12-4,ASSLTQGADTQY
TRBV29-1,SVARALPPGNTIY
TRBV28,ASSLAGAADTQY
TRBV20-1,SKQAGAMNTEAF
TRBV7-9,ASSTQGAVETQY
TRBV5-1,ASSLGPYKREKLF
TRBV5-1,ASRQLAGVSTDTQY
TRBV12-3/TRBV12-4,ASTPGVEDTGELF